What follows are 27 T cell receptor beta chains derived from one specimen sequenced in a study of T cells in women clearing cervical HPV infection. Produced via immunoSEQ multiplex PCR; TCRdb's table is partial and in-frame only. The specimen's table records over 45,000 clones. Sequenced material: blood buffy coat. The source is a woman aged 18-70 years with a cervical HPV16 infection that either progressed to CIN3+ or cleared (not recorded which).

Of note for this clone: The read ends 3 residues early relative to the CDR3; the germline J gene fills the gap. J is TRBJ2-3 and V is TRBV30; D perhaps matches TRBD1 (5 bases). The CDR3 runs to 13 residues. Germline loops: CDR1 GTSNPN, CDR2 SVGIG (reference sequence). CDR3 bases read: TGTGCCTGGAGTGAGATAGCTAGGGGCACG. As protein: CAWSEIARGT. The entire CDR3 sequence reads CAWSEIARGTQYF. The full variable domain, with the rest looked up from reference TRBV30 and TRBJ2-3, is SQTIHQWPATLVQPVGSPLSLECTVEGTSNPNLYWYRQAAGRGLQLLFYSVGIGQISSEVPQNLSASRPQDRQFILSSKKLLLSDSGFYLCAWSEIARGTQYFGPGTRLTVL.

About this clone itself: The read ends 3 residues before the CDR3 terminus; that terminus is restored from the germline J gene. This sequence joins TRBV13 and TRBJ2-7, with TRBD1 matching over 11 bases. CDR3 size: 15 residues. Germline values: CDR1 PRHDT, CDR2 FYEKMQ (reference sequence). V dropped 4 bases and J dropped 5; count of bases not matched to a gene: 7. CDR3 DNA, as far as it was read: TGTGCCAGCAGCTACACCCGGGGACAGGGGGACGAG. It encodes CASSYTRGQGDE. In full, the CDR3 is CASSYTRGQGDEQYF.

Remarks on this clone: Read coverage stops 3 residues before the CDR3 terminus; the germline J gene supplies the remainder. The chain couples TRBV2 to TRBJ1-4; maybe TRBD1 (5 bases). Trimming shortened V by 3 bases and J by 5 bases, and 16 bases separated the two germline ends. CDR1 is SNHLY and CDR2 is FYNNEI in the germline V gene. The CDR3 is 16 residues long. This chain's CDR3 is CASSDFSRGANEKLFF. The CDR3 DNA, read in part, is TGTGCCAGCAGTGACTTCTCGAGGGGAGCAAATGAAAAA.

Of note for this clone: The read is 3 residues too short to cover the CDR3 end, so that end is filled in from the germline J gene. The chain joins TRBV5-4 to TRBJ1-2; D not certain. V lost 0 bases to trimming and J lost 4 bases, with 16 bases between them. This CDR3 region has 16 residues. Germline-derived CDR1 and CDR2 are SGHNT and YYREEE (reference sequence). CDR3 bases read: TGTGCCAGCAGCTTGGGCACTAGTGACCCGGCCTATGGC. Protein: CASSLGTSDPAYG. The full CDR3 reads CASSLGTSDPAYGYTF.

Worth noting for this clone: The read ends 3 residues before the CDR3 terminus; that terminus is restored from the germline J gene. The gene calls are TRBV4-2 and TRBJ1-1; the match to TRBD1 covers 7 bases. Germline CDR1 LGHNA, CDR2 YNFKEQ. CDR3 length: 17 amino acids. The V and J ends lost 4 bases and 3 bases, in that order; junction bases with no gene match: 14. CDR3 amino acids: CASSPGTGALRDTEAFF. The covered CDR3 bases are TGTGCCAGCAGCCCGGGTACAGGGGCCCTTCGCGACACTGAA.

Details on this clone: The CDR3 extends 3 residues past the end of the read, so its final part is completed from the germline J gene. The chain links TRBV19 to TRBJ2-7, with D possibly TRBD2 on 7 matching bases. The ends were cut back, 7 bases at V and 3 bases at J, with 22 bases in the middle. Germline CDR1 LNHDA, CDR2 SQIVND (reference sequence). The CDR3 consists of 16 residues. The part of the CDR3 DNA that was read is TGTGCCAGTACCGAGGGGGGGGCTAGCGGACTCTACGAG. The encoded protein is CASTEGGASGLYE. The CDR3 as a whole reads CASTEGGASGLYEQYF.

Of note for this clone: The read terminates 3 residues before the CDR3 end, so the remaining end is supplied by the germline J gene. This chain connects TRBV7-6 to TRBJ1-5, with D possibly being TRBD1 (5 bases). Germline V gene data show CDR1 as SGHVS and CDR2 as FNYEAQ. Trimming removed 5 bases at V and 4 bases at J, with 21 bases between. The CDR3 has 17 residues. The CDR3 sequence: CASSLLGPGVSNQPQHF. CDR3 bases read: TGTGCCAGCAGCCTCCTCGGACCGGGGGTTTCGAATCAGCCC. Full variable domain (rest looked up from reference TRBV7-6 and TRBJ1-5): GAGVSQSPRYKVTKRGQDVALRCDPISGHVSLYWYRQALGQGPEFLTYFNYEAQQDKSGLPNDRFSAERPEGSISTLTIQRTEQRDSAMYRCASSLLGPGVSNQPQHFGDGTRLSIL.

The CDR3 spells CSAQEGRAGSPLFF. The sequenced part of the CDR3 DNA is TGCAGCGCGCAGGAAGGTAGGGCGGGTTCACCG. The chain combines TRBV29-1 with TRBJ2-2; maybe TRBD2 (5 bases). The read halts 3 residues ahead of the CDR3 end, with the missing end drawn from the germline J gene. CDR3 length equals 14 residues. Per germline, CDR1 SQVTM and CDR2 ANQGSEA.

As regards this clone: Read data end 3 residues before the CDR3 end; the end is taken from the germline J gene. The chain has TRBV20-1 and TRBJ2-1; D is possibly TRBD2 (6 bases). The CDR3 contains 15 residues. CDR1 and CDR2 (germline): DFQATT, SNEGSKA (reference sequence). V lost 0 bases, J lost 0 bases, and 9 bases lay in between. Incomplete CDR3 DNA: TGCAGTGCTAGAGATGGGGGGACCTCCTACAATGAG. Translation: CSARDGGTSYNE. The whole CDR3 is CSARDGGTSYNEQFF.

With regard to this clone: The missing CDR3 end, 3 residues past where the read stops, is filled in from the germline J gene. The J gene is TRBJ2-7, the V gene TRBV3-1 (or the pseudogene TRBV3-2), with 9 bases fitting TRBD1. The V gene's germline CDR1 is LGHDT and CDR2 YNNKEL (reference sequence). Trimming took 5 bases from V and 3 from J; bases not matched to a gene: 2. The CDR3 length is 13 residues. This CDR3 is CASSLDRGYEQYF. Partial CDR3 DNA: TGTGCCAGCAGCTTGGACAGGGGCTACGAG.

The part of the CDR3 DNA that was read is TGCGCCAGCAGCTTGACAGAAAACATT. Amino acid sequence: CASSLTENI. The CDR3 in its entirety is CASSLTENIQYF. The chain couples TRBV5-1 to TRBJ2-4; D uncertain. The read terminates 3 residues ahead of where the CDR3 ends, so the germline J gene completes it. The V and J ends lost 1 base and 5 bases respectively, with 4 bases between them. The CDR3 contains 12 residues. The V gene's germline CDR1 is SGHRS and CDR2 YFSETQ.

Remarks on this clone: Read data end 3 residues before the CDR3 end; the end is taken from the germline J gene. The J gene is TRBJ1-2, the V gene TRBV4-2; D remains unclear. The CDR3 loop spans 15 amino acids. Deletions cut 0 bases from V and 3 bases from J, with 11 bases between. Germline V gene sequence: CDR1 LGHNA, CDR2 YNFKEQ. The CDR3 spells CASSQDGTRDYGYTF. Incomplete CDR3 DNA: TGTGCCAGCAGCCAAGATGGTACGCGGGACTATGGC.

Concerning this clone itself: The read gets to within 3 residues of the CDR3 end, and the germline J gene fills in the rest. The chain joins TRBV11-2 to TRBJ1-1; the D is unclear. This CDR3 has 13 residues. Trimming left V 4 bases short and J 4 bases short, with 10 bases between. Germline values: CDR1 SGHAT, CDR2 FQNNGV. Incomplete CDR3 DNA: TGTGCCAGCAGCTCCCCGACGGGCACTGAA. It codes for CASSSPTGTE. The entire CDR3 protein reads CASSSPTGTEAFF.

With respect to this clone: Coverage ceases 3 residues before the CDR3 finishes, and the germline J gene fills in the end. V gene TRBV20-1 combines with J gene TRBJ2-2; 7 bases line up with TRBD1. Germline-derived CDR1 and CDR2 are DFQATT and SNEGSKA (reference sequence). The CDR3 runs 14 residues. After removal of 6 bases from V and 7 bases from J, the junction contained 11 bases not matched to a gene. CDR3 bases read: TGCAGTGCACGGACAGGCCTGGTTGGCGGGGAG. It is translated as CSARTGLVGGE. The whole CDR3 protein reads CSARTGLVGGELFF.

Concerning this clone itself: The read ends 3 residues early relative to the CDR3; the germline J gene fills the gap. The chain carries TRBV19 and TRBJ1-1; TRBD1 agrees at 10 bases. The V gene end was trimmed by 5 bases and the J gene end by 0 bases; junction bases not matched to a gene: 6. This CDR3 is 16 amino acids long. CDR1 and CDR2 from the germline V gene are LNHDA and SQIVND (reference sequence). CDR3: CASSPWTGGMNTEAFF. The part of the CDR3 DNA that was read is TGTGCCAGTAGTCCTTGGACAGGGGGGATGAACACTGAA.

To note about this clone: The sequence runs out 3 residues before the end of the CDR3; the remainder is reconstructed from the germline J gene. This sequence joins TRBV19 and TRBJ1-2, with 10 bases aligning to TRBD1. The CDR3 loop spans 15 amino acids. Germline CDR1 reads LNHDA; CDR2 reads SQIVND (reference sequence). V trimming: 4 bases; J trimming: 6 bases; junction bases outside the gene matches: 8. This chain's CDR3 is CASSSHGTGADGYTF. The sequenced CDR3 bases are TGTGCCAGTAGTAGCCACGGGACAGGGGCCGATGGC. Drawing the rest from reference TRBV19 and TRBJ1-2, the complete variable domain is DGGITQSPKYLFRKEGQNVTLSCEQNLNHDAMYWYRQDPGQGLRLIYYSQIVNDFQKGDIAEGYSVSREKKESFPLTVTSAQKNPTAFYLCASSSHGTGADGYTFGSGTRLTVV.

Remarks on this clone: The CDR3 goes on 3 residues after the read ends, and that part is filled in from the germline J gene. This sequence joins TRBV28 and TRBJ2-7; TRBD2 matches 7 bases. Germline lookup yields CDR1 MDHEN and CDR2 SYDVKM. CDR3 length: 12 residues. V lost 6 bases and J lost 6; bases outside the gene matches: 5. CDR3 region: CASSPWGGEQYF. The CDR3 bases that were read are TGTGCCAGCAGCCCTTGGGGGGGCGAG.

Comment on this clone: The read gets to within 3 residues of the CDR3 end, and the germline J gene fills in the rest. J is TRBJ2-7 and V is TRBV4-1; D call uncertain. Looked up from germline, CDR1 is MGHRA and CDR2 is YSYEKL. This CDR3 comprises 15 residues. The V end lost 1 base, the J end lost 3 bases, and 13 bases lay between the germline ends. This CDR3 reads CASSQATVEHYEQYF. Partial CDR3 DNA: TGCGCCAGCAGCCAAGCAACAGTGGAACACTACGAG.

A note on this clone: The read finishes 3 residues shy of the CDR3 end, and the germline J gene is used to complete it. The genes are TRBV18 and TRBJ2-5, with D unresolved. V dropped 5 bases and J dropped 2 bases, with 6 bases sitting between them. CDR3 length: 12 residues. Germline CDR1 is KGHSH and CDR2 is LQKENI. The part of the CDR3 DNA that was read is TGTGCCAGCTCAGTTCAACAAGAGACC. It specifies CASSVQQET. The full CDR3 reads CASSVQQETQYF.

The CDR3 region is CASSRQRTGNTDTQYF. The part of the CDR3 DNA that was read is TGTGCCAGCAGCAGACAGAGGACAGGGAACACAGATACG. The V gene is TRBV5-4, the J gene TRBJ2-3; 8 bases align to TRBD1. The read comes to an end 3 residues before the CDR3 does, leaving the germline J gene to fill in the end. Germline CDR1 reads SGHNT; CDR2 reads YYREEE (reference sequence). Trimming at V came to 4 bases and at J to 2 bases, leaving 9 bases not matched to a gene. The CDR3 is 16 residues long.

With respect to this clone: The read finishes 3 residues shy of the CDR3 end, and the germline J gene is used to complete it. The chain recombines TRBV19 with TRBJ1-5; a possible D gene is TRBD1 (5 bases). V shed 8 bases and J shed 0 bases, with 17 bases lying between them. Germline CDR1 and CDR2: LNHDA and SQIVND (reference sequence). There are 16 residues in the CDR3. Here the CDR3 reads CASHPKGRYSNQPQHF. The DNA read from the CDR3 is TGTGCCAGTCATCCTAAGGGGCGGTATAGCAATCAGCCC.

In the case of this clone: The sequence runs out 3 residues before the end of the CDR3; the remainder is reconstructed from the germline J gene. V gene TRBV12-5 combines with J gene TRBJ2-1; 12 bases line up with TRBD2. Trimming cost V 6 bases and J 6 bases; bases outside gene matches: 6. Germline values: CDR1 LGHNT, CDR2 FRNRAP. This CDR3 contains 15 residues. The sequenced CDR3 bases are TGTGCTAGTGGAGCTCTAGCGGGGGGGTCCAATGAG. Protein sequence: CASGALAGGSNE. The whole CDR3 reads CASGALAGGSNEQFF.

A note on this clone: The germline gene is not matched at one end of the junction; a read error may be the cause. Read coverage stops 3 residues before the CDR3 terminus; the germline J gene supplies the remainder. The rearrangement uses TRBV2 and TRBJ2-3; a weak D match, TRBD2 (6 bases). CDR3 length equals 14 residues. Germline CDR1 is SNHLY and CDR2 is FYNNEI. The part of the CDR3 DNA that was read is TGTGCCAGCAGGGATAGCGGTGGTACAGAGACG. As protein: CASRDSGGTET. The whole CDR3 protein is CASRDSGGTETQYF.

A remark on this clone: The read falls 3 residues short of the CDR3 end, and the missing part is taken from the germline J gene. This chain uses TRBV6-1 with TRBJ2-4; tentatively, D is TRBD2 (6 bases). Germline V gene data show CDR1 as MNHNS and CDR2 as SASEGT. This CDR3 comprises 15 residues. CDR3 protein: CASSEVGRGTYGQYF. Incomplete CDR3 DNA: TGTGCCAGCAGTGAAGTCGGGCGGGGTACCTATGGT.

The CDR3 reads CASGTSVTEIILAEAFF. CDR3 DNA, as far as it was read: TGTGCTAGTGGCACGTCCGTAACAGAGATTATCCTCGCTGAA. V is TRBV12-5 and J is TRBJ1-1, with D uncertain. The observed sequence ends 3 residues before the CDR3 terminus, with the missing tail filled in from the germline J gene. The germline V gene encodes CDR1 LGHNT and CDR2 FRNRAP. Trimming pared 6 bases from V and 6 bases from J, leaving 26 bases between. The CDR3 sequence is 17 residues long.

Notes on this clone: The CDR3 end falls 3 residues outside the read, so it is completed with the germline J gene. V gene TRBV4-1 combines with J gene TRBJ2-3; 7 bases align to TRBD2. Germline V gene sequence: CDR1 MGHRA, CDR2 YSYEKL. The CDR3 length is 17 residues. CDR3 DNA (partial): TGCGCCAGCAGCCAAGAGTTTGCGGGGGACGGACAAGAGACG. Protein product: CASSQEFAGDGQET. The whole CDR3 sequence reads CASSQEFAGDGQETQYF.

Concerning this clone itself: The read ends 3 residues shy of where the CDR3 ends; the end is completed using the germline J gene. This chain links TRBV7-3 with TRBJ2-2; D may be TRBD1 (5 bases). CDR3 size: 13 residues. V lost 5 bases and J lost 7, with 11 bases in between. The V gene's germline CDR1 is SGHTA and CDR2 FQGTGA. The CDR3 loop reads CASSRQPDGELFF. Partial CDR3 DNA: TGTGCCAGCAGCCGACAGCCTGACGGGGAG.